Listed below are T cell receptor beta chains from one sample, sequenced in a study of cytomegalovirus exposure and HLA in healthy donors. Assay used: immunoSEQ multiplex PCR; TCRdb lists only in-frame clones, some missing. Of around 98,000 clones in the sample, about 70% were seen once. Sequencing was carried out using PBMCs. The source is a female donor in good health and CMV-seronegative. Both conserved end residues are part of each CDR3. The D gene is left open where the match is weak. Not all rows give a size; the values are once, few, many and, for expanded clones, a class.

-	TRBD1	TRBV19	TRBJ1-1	TGTGCCAGTAACCTTGGGACAGGCGCTGAAGCTTTCTTT	CASNLGTGAEAFF
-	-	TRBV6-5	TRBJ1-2	TGTGCCAGCAGGTCCGGGGGGGCTCTGAACTATGGCTACACCTTC	CASRSGGALNYGYTF
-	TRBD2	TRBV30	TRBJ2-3	TGTGCCTGGAGTAAGGGAGGGCCCACAGATACGCAGTATTTT	CAWSKGGPTDTQYF
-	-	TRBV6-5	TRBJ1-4	TGTGCCAGCAGTTTGGACAGTGGGAAGGAAAAACTGTTTTTT	CASSLDSGKEKLFF
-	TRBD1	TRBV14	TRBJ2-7	TGTGCCAGCAGCCTGGCAGGGGGAAGGGGACGCGAGCAGTACTTC	CASSLAGGRGREQYF
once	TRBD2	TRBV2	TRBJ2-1	TGTGCCAGTCAGGGACTAGCGGCTGAGGAACAGTTCTTC	CASQGLAAEEQFF
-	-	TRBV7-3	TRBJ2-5	TGTGCCAGCAGCGAACAGGGTGGAGAGACCCAGTACTTC	CASSEQGGETQYF
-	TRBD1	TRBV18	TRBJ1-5	TGTGCCAGCTCACCAAAACCGGGACAGGGGGATCAGCCCCAGCATTTT	CASSPKPGQGDQPQHF
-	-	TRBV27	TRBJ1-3	TGTGCCAGCAGTTTTAGGGGCGGAAACACCATATATTTT	CASSFRGGNTIYF
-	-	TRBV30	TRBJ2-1	TGTGCCGGGGAGGAACCAGGAGGGGATGAGCAGTTCTTC	CAGEEPGGDEQFF
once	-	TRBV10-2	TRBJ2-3	TGCGCCAGCAGTTCCCAAGCCACAGATACGCAGTATTTT	CASSSQATDTQYF
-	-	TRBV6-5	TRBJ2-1	TGTGCCAGCAGTTACTCAATCGCTCAAGCTGAGCAGTTCTTC	CASSYSIAQAEQFF
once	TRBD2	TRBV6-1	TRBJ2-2	TGTGCCAGCACCACCCTAGCGGGAGCCGGGGAGCTGTTTTTT	CASTTLAGAGELFF
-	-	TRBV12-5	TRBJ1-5	TGTGCTAGTGGTTTATGGGCGTCGGAGGGCAATCAGCCCCAGCATTTT	CASGLWASEGNQPQHF
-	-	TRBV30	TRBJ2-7	TGTGCCTGGAGTGTACGCGACAAATCCTACGAGCAGTACTTC	CAWSVRDKSYEQYF
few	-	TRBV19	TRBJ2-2	TGTGCCAGTACCCAATCCACCGGGGGCACCGGGGAGCTGTTTTTT	CASTQSTGGTGELFF
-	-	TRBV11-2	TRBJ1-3	TGTGCCAGCAGCCCGACGGGGGGCTCTGGAAACACCATATATTTT	CASSPTGGSGNTIYF
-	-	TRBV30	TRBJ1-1	TGTGCCTGGAGTTTTGGTGGAGCCACTGAAGCTTTCTTT	CAWSFGGATEAFF
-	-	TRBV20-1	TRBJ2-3	TGCAGTGCAAGGAGTAGGGGATTACCGTATTTT	CSARSRGLPYF
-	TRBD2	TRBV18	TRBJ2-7	TGTGCCAGCTCACCTTTTCTGGGAGGGTCCGTCGAGCAGTACTTC	CASSPFLGGSVEQYF
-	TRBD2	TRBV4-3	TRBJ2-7	TGCGCCAGCAGCCAATTATCCGGGACTAGCGGGGGCTACGAGCAGTACTTC	CASSQLSGTSGGYEQYF
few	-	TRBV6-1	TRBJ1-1	TGTGCCAGCAGTGATGGCGGCAGGGTGAACACTGAAGCTTTCTTT	CASSDGGRVNTEAFF
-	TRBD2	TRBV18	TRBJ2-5	TGTGCCAGCTCACCGACTCAAGCGGGGGGGCCGGAAGAGACCCAGTACTTC	CASSPTQAGGPEETQYF
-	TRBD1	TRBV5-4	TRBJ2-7	TGTGCCAGCAGTTACAGGGGCACCTACGAGCAGTACTTC	CASSYRGTYEQYF
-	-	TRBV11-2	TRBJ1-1	TGTGCCAGCAGCATCAGACTCCCGAACACTGAAGCTTTCTTT	CASSIRLPNTEAFF
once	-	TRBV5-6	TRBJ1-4	TGTGCCAGCAGCTTAGGAGGTAATGAAAAACTGTTTTTT	CASSLGGNEKLFF
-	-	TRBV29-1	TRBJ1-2	TGCAGCGTTTATGGGGGGAAGGGAAACTATGGCTACACCTTC	CSVYGGKGNYGYTF
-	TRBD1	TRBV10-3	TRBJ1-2	TGTGCCATCAGTGAGGGATTGGACAGGGAAATCTATGGCTACACCTTC	CAISEGLDREIYGYTF
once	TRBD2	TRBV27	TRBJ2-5	TGTGCCAGCAGTTCGGGACTAGCTCGGCTACAAGAGACCCAGTACTTC	CASSSGLARLQETQYF
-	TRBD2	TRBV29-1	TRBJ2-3	TGCAGCGTTGACCCCTCTAGCGGGAGAGGCACAGATACGCAGTATTTT	CSVDPSSGRGTDTQYF
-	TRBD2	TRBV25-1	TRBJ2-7	TGTGCCAGCAGTGCTCTAGCGGTCATACGGGAGCAGTACTTC	CASSALAVIREQYF
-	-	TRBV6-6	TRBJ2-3	TGTGCCAGCAGTTACGGGCTGGGCACAGATACGCAGTATTTT	CASSYGLGTDTQYF
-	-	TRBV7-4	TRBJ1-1	TGTGCCAGCAGCTCAATGAACACTGAAGCTTTCTTT	CASSSMNTEAFF
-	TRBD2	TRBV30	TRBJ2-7	TGTGCCTGGAGCCACCCGGGACTAGCGGGGTACGAGCAGTACTTC	CAWSHPGLAGYEQYF
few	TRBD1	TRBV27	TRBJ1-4	TGTGCCAGCAGTTTACGGGACAGGGTCTATGAAAAACTGTTTTTT	CASSLRDRVYEKLFF
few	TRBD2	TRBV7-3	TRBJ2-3	TGTGCCAGCAGCTCCCTTGGGGCGGGAGGCTCAGATACGCAGTATTTT	CASSSLGAGGSDTQYF
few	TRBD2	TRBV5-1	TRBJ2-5	TGCGCCAGCTTCGAGGGACTAGCGGGAGTTGAGACCCAGTACTTC	CASFEGLAGVETQYF
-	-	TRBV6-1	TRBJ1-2	TGTGCCAGCAGGAGGCCGATTAACTATGGCTACACCTTC	CASRRPINYGYTF
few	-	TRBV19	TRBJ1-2	TGTGCCAGTACCATGGGGAGAGATTCTAACTATGGCTACACCTTC	CASTMGRDSNYGYTF
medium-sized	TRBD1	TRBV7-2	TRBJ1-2	TGTGCCAGCAGCTCGACGGGGACAGGAAGCTATGGCTACACCTTC	CASSSTGTGSYGYTF
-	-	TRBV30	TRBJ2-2	TGTGCCTGGAGTGTACAGAGTACGAACACCGGGGAGCTGTTTTTT	CAWSVQSTNTGELFF
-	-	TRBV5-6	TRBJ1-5	TGTGCCAGCAGCTTAGGGCCGTGGGGGGGCAATCAGCCCCAGCATTTT	CASSLGPWGGNQPQHF
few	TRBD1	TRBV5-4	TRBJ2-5	TGTGCCAGCAGCTGGGCGGGACAGGGAGGGAAGACCCAGTACTTC	CASSWAGQGGKTQYF
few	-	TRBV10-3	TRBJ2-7	TGTGCCATCAGTGAGAAGGGGTTAGGCGAGCAGTACTTC	CAISEKGLGEQYF
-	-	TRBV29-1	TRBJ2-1	TGCAGCGTTGATAGGGGGAATGAGCAGTTCTTC	CSVDRGNEQFF
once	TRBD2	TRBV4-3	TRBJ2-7	TGCGCCAGCAGCCAATCTGGGGGGAGGGCCTACGAGCAGTACTTC	CASSQSGGRAYEQYF